This T cell receptor (beta chain) comes out of a study of OX40 agonist ivuxolimab in advanced cancers. Study background: Dose-escalation patients suffered from hepatocellular carcinoma, melanoma, renal cell or head and neck cancer.

As regards this clone: The target antigen is unknown.

Study-level findings and limits: Circulating CD4+ and CD8+ T cells showed clonal expansion by week 6 at 0.1 to 3.0 mg/kg. CD4+ T cells averaged fewer expanded clones than CD8+ T cells. Low normalized T-cell clonal expansion was also seen in some nonresponders.

The CDR3 extends over 16 amino acids. The junction had 2 bases not matched to a gene; V was cut back by 0 bases and J by 1 base. Germline V gives CDR1 SGHDT, CDR2 YYEEEE. The repertoire was sequenced with immunoSEQ multiplex PCR; TCRdb's copy has only in-frame clones and lacks some. Of tens of thousands of clones in the sample, more than 75% are singletons; the top ten hold roughly 2.1%. Specimen: CD4+ or CD8+ T cells sorted from blood, collected in a trial of the OX40 agonist ivuxolimab. The TCR was taken from an adult with an advanced solid tumor such as melanoma, head and neck, liver or kidney cancer. The chain links TRBV5-6 to TRBJ2-5, with 11 bases aligning to TRBD2. The chain's CDR3 is CASSLGLAGIQETQYF. CDR3 DNA: TGTGCCAGCAGCTTGGGACTAGCGGGAATCCAAGAGACCCAGTACTTC.